One sample yielded the 14 T cell receptor beta chains listed below, sequenced in a study of blood T cell repertoires in COVID-19. TCRdb keeps only in-frame clones here, not all; method: immunoSEQ multiplex PCR. The data show 100,000 to 120,000 clones, about four fifths seen once. Input material: peripheral blood. The receptors come from an elderly man with acute or convalescent COVID-19.

This clone was recorded many times. V is TRBV12-3 or TRBV12-4 and J is TRBJ2-5; 9 bases align to TRBD2. J lost 4 bases, V lost 6 bases, and 3 bases had no gene match. The CDR3 length is 13 residues. CDR3 DNA: TGTGCCAGCAGCCTTAGCGGGAGAGAGACCCAGTACTTC. It codes for CASSLSGRETQYF.

The V gene is TRBV28, the J gene TRBJ2-3, with TRBD1 as a possible D gene (5 bases). This CDR3 has 15 residues. V was pared by 1 base and J by 1 base, with 9 bases between. CDR1 and CDR2 (germline): MDHEN, SYDVKM. The CDR3 protein is CASSLSPRGTDTQYF. In DNA, the CDR3 is TGTGCCAGCAGTTTATCCCCCAGGGGCACAGATACGCAGTATTTT.

This clone showed up just a few times. V usage is TRBV3-1 (or the pseudogene TRBV3-2) and J usage is TRBJ1-2; D might be TRBD1 (5 bases). The germline gives CDR1 LGHDT, CDR2 YNNKEL (reference sequence). The CDR3 sequence is 12 residues long. V lost 4 bases to trimming and J lost 4 bases, with 7 bases between them. The CDR3 nucleotides read TGTGCCAGCAGCCCGGGGGGCTATGGCTACACCTTC. Its translation: CASSPGGYGYTF.

This clone has a handful of counts. The genes are TRBV10-3 and TRBJ2-3; 12 bases fit TRBD2. The V and J ends lost 0 bases and 11 bases, in that order; junction bases with no gene match: 0. The CDR3 loop spans 13 amino acids. CDR1 and CDR2 from the germline V gene are ENHRY and SYGVKD. The CDR3 loop reads CAISESTSGRQYF. CDR3 nucleotide sequence: TGTGCCATCAGTGAGTCGACTAGCGGGAGGCAGTATTTT.

In this sample, this clone turned up once. V is TRBV19 and J is TRBJ2-1; TRBD2 agrees at 9 bases. This CDR3 has 14 amino acids. With 7 bases clipped from V and 8 bases from J, the junction kept 9 bases outside the gene matches. Germline CDR1 LNHDA, CDR2 SQIVND (reference sequence). CDR3 bases: TGTGCCAGTAACTTCGCGGGGGGGGCGTATGAGCAGTTCTTC. The encoded protein is CASNFAGGAYEQFF.

This clone was counted once. The V and J genes are TRBV7-3 and TRBJ1-1; D may be TRBD1 (6 bases). The CDR3 has 16 amino acids. Trimming cost V 5 bases and J 1 base, with 17 bases left between them. The germline V gene encodes CDR1 SGHTA and CDR2 FQGTGA. CDR3 region: CASSPRGGATNTEAFF. In DNA form, the CDR3 reads TGTGCCAGCAGCCCCCGTGGGGGCGCGACGAACACTGAAGCTTTCTTT.

The chain carries TRBV27 and TRBJ2-1, with 10 bases lining up with TRBD2. Germline V gives CDR1 MNHEY, CDR2 SMNVEV (reference sequence). This CDR3 is 18 amino acids long. With 2 bases clipped from V and 14 bases from J, the junction kept 21 bases outside the gene matches. This CDR3 is CASSLSGRAIQVMGREFF. CDR3 nucleotides: TGTGCCAGCAGTTTAAGCGGGAGGGCCATCCAGGTGATGGGGCGGGAGTTCTTC.

The chain is built from TRBV18 and TRBJ2-7, with 7 nucleotides matching TRBD1. This CDR3 has 14 residues. The V gene's germline CDR1 is KGHSH and CDR2 LQKENI. The trim removed 4 bases at V and 0 bases at J, leaving 3 bases unmatched. The CDR3 sequence is CASSRDSLSYEQYF. In DNA form, the CDR3 reads TGTGCCAGCTCACGGGACAGCCTCTCCTACGAGCAGTACTTC. Full variable domain (rest looked up from reference TRBV18 and TRBJ2-7): NAGVMQNPRHLVRRRGQEARLRCSPMKGHSHVYWYRQLPEEGLKFMVYLQKENIIDESGMPKERFSAEFPKEGPSILRIQQVVRGDSAAYFCASSRDSLSYEQYFGPGTRLTVT.

This chain links TRBV7-3 with TRBJ2-7; D gene unclear. V shed 2 bases and J shed 2 bases, with 13 bases lying between them. The CDR3 covers 15 residues. The germline V gene encodes CDR1 SGHTA and CDR2 FQGTGA. For the CDR3, the DNA is TGTGCCAGCAGCTTAGTCAGAGGAGAAACCTACGAGCAGTACTTC. Translation: CASSLVRGETYEQYF.

The CDR3 here is CASSETGVPRDTQYF. CDR3 sequence (DNA): TGTGCCAGCAGCGAGACAGGGGTCCCTCGGGATACGCAGTATTTT. This rearrangement joins TRBV28 to TRBJ2-3; 8 bases fit TRBD1. Germline V gene data show CDR1 as MDHEN and CDR2 as SYDVKM. V gave up 6 bases and J gave up 6 bases; unmatched junction bases: 11. This CDR3 has 15 amino acids.

The V and J genes are TRBV18 and TRBJ1-2; D unresolved. Trimming left V 4 bases short and J 0 bases short, with 6 bases between. Germline V gene lookup returns CDR1 KGHSH and CDR2 LQKENI. This CDR3 has 13 amino acids. CDR3 in amino acids: CASSQGANYGYTF. As DNA, the CDR3 is TGTGCCAGCTCACAAGGAGCTAACTATGGCTACACCTTC.

This chain connects TRBV2 to TRBJ2-4; D uncertain. The CDR3 consists of 14 residues. V dropped 5 bases and J dropped 0 bases, with 8 bases sitting between them. Germline V gene sequence: CDR1 SNHLY, CDR2 FYNNEI. CDR3 DNA: TGTGCCAGCAGTTTGACACTAGCCAAAAACATTCAGTACTTC. Translation gives CASSLTLAKNIQYF.

The chain has TRBV18 and TRBJ2-2, with unresolved D. The V end was cut by 0 bases, the J end by 1 base, with 12 bases between. The CDR3 sequence is 17 residues long. The V gene's germline CDR1 is KGHSH and CDR2 LQKENI. CDR3 region: CASSPPGIALNTGELFF. In DNA, the CDR3 is TGTGCCAGCTCACCACCGGGTATAGCCCTGAACACCGGGGAGCTGTTTTTT. Using reference TRBV18 and TRBJ2-2 for the parts outside the CDR3, the full variable domain is NAGVMQNPRHLVRRRGQEARLRCSPMKGHSHVYWYRQLPEEGLKFMVYLQKENIIDESGMPKERFSAEFPKEGPSILRIQQVVRGDSAAYFCASSPPGIALNTGELFFGEGSRLTVL.

The genes are TRBV27 and TRBJ2-3, with 13 bases aligning to TRBD2. The CDR3 totals 23 residues. Trimming removed 5 bases from V and 1 base from J; junction bases left unmatched: 24. Germline V gene lookup returns CDR1 MNHEY and CDR2 SMNVEV (reference sequence). The CDR3 nucleotides are TGTGCCAGCAGTCCCCGGAAGGATAGAGGACTAGCGGGAGTAGGAATGGGCACAGATACGCAGTATTTT. Protein sequence: CASSPRKDRGLAGVGMGTDTQYF.